The 2 T cell receptor beta chains listed next were all sequenced from one sample in a study of blood T cell repertoires in COVID-19. TCRdb's table, derived via immunoSEQ multiplex PCR, lists solely in-frame clones and lacks some. The sample has more than 250,000 clones; 86% are singletons. The material sequenced was peripheral blood. The receptors originated from a woman in her 50s with acute or convalescent COVID-19.

This clone was seen a single time. This chain uses TRBV29-1 with TRBJ1-1; D uncertain. CDR1 is SQVTM, CDR2 ANQGSEA, per germline. This CDR3 has 14 amino acids. Trimming removed 2 bases from V and 5 bases from J, with 15 bases in between. DNA for the CDR3: TGCAGCGTTGAAAGGGAGGGAATGGGAACTGAAGCTTTCTTT. As protein: CSVEREGMGTEAFF.

The DNA for the CDR3 is TGCAGCGTTGTTAGGGGCGAAGCTTTCTTT. The encoded protein is CSVVRGEAFF. V is TRBV29-1 and J is TRBJ1-1; a weak D match, TRBD1 (5 bases). With 4 bases removed from V and 8 bases from J, the gap between germline ends came to 8 bases. The CDR3 sequence is 10 residues long. Germline values: CDR1 SQVTM, CDR2 ANQGSEA.